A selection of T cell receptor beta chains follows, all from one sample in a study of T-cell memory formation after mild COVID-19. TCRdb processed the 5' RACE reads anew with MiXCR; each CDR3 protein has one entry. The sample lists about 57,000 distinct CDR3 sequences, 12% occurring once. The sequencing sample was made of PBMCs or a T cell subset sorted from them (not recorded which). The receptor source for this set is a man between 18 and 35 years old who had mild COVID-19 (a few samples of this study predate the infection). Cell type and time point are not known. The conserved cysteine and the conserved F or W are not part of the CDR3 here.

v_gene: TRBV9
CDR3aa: ASSVRGAETQY

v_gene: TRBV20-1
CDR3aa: SARLSSVPYTEAF

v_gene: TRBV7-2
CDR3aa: ASSLVSSVFTDTQY

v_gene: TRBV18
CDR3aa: ASSPKLAGGAYEQY

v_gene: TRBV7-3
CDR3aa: ASSLMPGNYGYT

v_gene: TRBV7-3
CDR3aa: ASSLRQGATTNEKLF

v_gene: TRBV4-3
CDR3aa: ASSQTGEGAFEKLF

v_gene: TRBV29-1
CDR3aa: SVEDGRGGTGELF

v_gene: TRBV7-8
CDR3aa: ASSLQRLAGGLDTQY

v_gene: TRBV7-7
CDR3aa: ASSLGTGSYNEQF

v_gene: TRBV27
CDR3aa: ASRLTGYPTITSGANVLT

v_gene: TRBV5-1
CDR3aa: ASSLGRAGSTDTQY

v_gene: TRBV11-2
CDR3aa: ASSLRRSAGDMNTEAF

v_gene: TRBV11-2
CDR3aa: ASSSFRDPPPDTQY

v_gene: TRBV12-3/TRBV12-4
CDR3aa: ASSPRDRGRGYT

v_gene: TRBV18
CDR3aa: ASSSETLSTDTQY

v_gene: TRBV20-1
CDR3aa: SATNRRGDSTDTQY

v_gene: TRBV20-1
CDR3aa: SASYRGRQNIQY

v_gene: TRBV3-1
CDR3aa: ASSQPGLAGTDTQY

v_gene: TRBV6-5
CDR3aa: ASSISGNSSYEQY

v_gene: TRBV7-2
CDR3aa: ASSLMLGDYSYEQY

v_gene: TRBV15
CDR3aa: ATSRVGGAGTGELF

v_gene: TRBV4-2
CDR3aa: ASSQDRASSGNTIY

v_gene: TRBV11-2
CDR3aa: ASSLHPGSPRF

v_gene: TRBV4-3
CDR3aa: ASSLRVRTLPTSNQPQH

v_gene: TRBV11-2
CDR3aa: ASSLLMNSAYEQY

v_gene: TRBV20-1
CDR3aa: SAPYLSTDTQY

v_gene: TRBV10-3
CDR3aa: AISPGQGNTGELF

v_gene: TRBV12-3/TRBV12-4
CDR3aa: ASSFWGVNQPQH

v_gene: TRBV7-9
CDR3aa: ASSLTGGPDTQY

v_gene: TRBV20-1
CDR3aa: SHDRGEGGYT

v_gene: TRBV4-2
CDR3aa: ASSQVGDGIYEQY

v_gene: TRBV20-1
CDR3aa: SASDLRDRVTYEQY

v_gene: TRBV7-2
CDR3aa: ASSPPGLAGNEQF

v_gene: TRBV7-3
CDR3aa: ASSLSQGPYEQY

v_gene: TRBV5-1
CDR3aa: ASSLKQDSPLH

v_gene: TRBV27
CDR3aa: ASSPANSDTQY

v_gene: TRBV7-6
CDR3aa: ASSFELAGDHNEQF

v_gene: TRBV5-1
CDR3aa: ASSLGGANEQF

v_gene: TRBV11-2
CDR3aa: ASSLSVGMIDT

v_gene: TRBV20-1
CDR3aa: SAAGRTGQVSTNEKLF

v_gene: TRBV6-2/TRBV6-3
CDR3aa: ASETFRQGYEQY

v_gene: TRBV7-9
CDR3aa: ASSLVAGIDNEQF

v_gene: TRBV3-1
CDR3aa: ASSQVKAGALSGAQY

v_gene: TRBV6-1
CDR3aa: ASSRETGGTNEKLF

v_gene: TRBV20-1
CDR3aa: SATHRGPGNTIY

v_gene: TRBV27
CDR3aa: ASSWAGTVLVHEQF

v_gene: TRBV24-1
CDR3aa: ATSDPRGHQETQY

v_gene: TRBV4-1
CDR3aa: ASLNPGSGNEKLF

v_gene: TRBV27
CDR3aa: ASSSPASGVGEQF

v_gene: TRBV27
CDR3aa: ASSSPARDTEAF

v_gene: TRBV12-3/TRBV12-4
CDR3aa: ASGDLGLAGAARY

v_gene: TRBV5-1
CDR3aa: ASSEMTSGGADEQF

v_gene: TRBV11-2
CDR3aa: ASSPNQLETQY

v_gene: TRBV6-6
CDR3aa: ASSWGQVYIQY